This T cell receptor (beta chain) comes out of a study of cytomegalovirus exposure and HLA in healthy donors. In the study overall: The platform used for the roughly 130 validation repertoires matched that of the approximately 710 first-cohort repertoires, a later analysis reported.

A remark on this clone: What it binds is not known.

Overall study findings and caveats: Most observed TCR sequences were rare, whereas some public TCRs were detected in many donors. Associated with cytomegalovirus, according to the listing, were approximately 160 TCR beta chains.

TCRdb's table, derived via immunoSEQ multiplex PCR, lists solely in-frame clones and lacks some. The table includes about 66,000 clones, approximately 96% detected once. The specimen sequenced was PBMCs. This TCR was sampled from a man younger than 30 in good health and CMV-seronegative.

Here the CDR3 reads CAWGRRGRREKLFF. Here the CDR3 DNA reads TGTGCCTGGGGGCGGCGCGGGCGGAGGGAAAAACTGTTTTTT. The V call is TRBV30, the J call TRBJ1-4; D gene uncertain. Trimming left V 5 bases short and J 8 bases short, with 18 bases between. From germline, CDR1 is GTSNPN and CDR2 SVGIG (reference sequence). This CDR3 has 14 residues.